The 18 T cell receptor beta chains below come from one sample, sequenced in a study of regulatory T cells in long-lasting Graves disease. Construction of the TCR beta libraries employed iRepertoire HTBI primers in conjunction with Arm-PCR of CDR3 regions. Using its own MiXCR run on the multiplex PCR reads, TCRdb lists one record per CDR3 protein. The sample lists fewer than 400,000 distinct CDR3 sequences; 18% were seen once. The time point was: newly diagnosed GD, antithyroid drugs for less than 3 months. The TCR library was prepared using RNA isolated from PBMCs. The source material was peripheral blood mononuclear cells (PBMCs), sampled at new diagnosis, from a patient treated with antithyroid drugs. These TCRs come from a female donor with Graves disease.

This clonotype was detected many times. The J gene is TRBJ2-1, the V gene TRBV27; TRBD2 is a possible D gene (7 bases). From germline, CDR1 is MNHEY and CDR2 SMNVEV (reference sequence). The ends were cut back, 6 bases at V and 2 bases at J, with 14 bases in the middle. The CDR3 consists of 15 residues. CDR3 protein: CASRVGGDPYNEQFF. DNA for the CDR3: TGTGCCAGCAGGGTAGGGGGGGACCCCTACAATGAGCAGTTCTTC.

Notes on this clonotype: A far larger clone differs by one base, so this is likely a read error. The CDR3 spells CASRGGAGEQFF. Here the CDR3 DNA reads TGTGCCAGCAGGGGGGGCGCGGGTGAGCAGTTCTTC. The chain combines TRBV2 with TRBJ2-1; D is perhaps TRBD1 or TRBD2 (6 bases each). V lost 6 bases, J lost 9 bases, and 12 bases lay in between. The CDR3 sequence is 12 residues long. Germline-derived CDR1 and CDR2 are SNHLY and FYNNEI.

This clonotype showed up many times. V usage is TRBV27 and J usage is TRBJ1-1; D remains ambiguous. The V end lost 3 bases, the J end lost 1 base, and 9 bases lay between the germline ends. Germline-derived CDR1 and CDR2 are MNHEY and SMNVEV (reference sequence). This CDR3 spans 14 amino acids. The CDR3 region is CASSFAGKNTEAFF. In nucleotides, the CDR3 is TGTGCCAGCAGTTTCGCCGGAAAGAACACTGAAGCTTTCTTT.

This clonotype has a count of ten or more. The chain combines TRBV10-3 with TRBJ2-1; TRBD2 is a possible D gene (6 bases). The J call may be mistaken, given a closer DNA end match to TRBJ2-5. The CDR3 loop spans 14 amino acids. Germline CDR1 reads ENHRY; CDR2 reads SYGVKD. The CDR3 DNA reads TGTGCCATCAGTGTGAAGATGGAGGGAGAGACCCAGTACTTC. Its translation is CAISVKMEGETQYF.

This clonotype was observed many times. The CDR3 sequence is CASSLSGLPQDTQYF. The CDR3 nucleotides read TGTGCCAGCAGTTTATCGGGACTACCACAGGATACGCAGTATTTT. The V call is TRBV27, the J call TRBJ2-3, with 7 bases matching TRBD2. V trimming: 0 bases; J trimming: 6 bases; junction bases outside the gene matches: 6. The CDR3 spans 15 residues. CDR1 MNHEY and CDR2 SMNVEV come from the germline V gene (reference sequence).

This clonotype was observed a handful of times. This sequence joins TRBV19 and TRBJ1-4; D not resolved. In germline, CDR1 is LNHDA, CDR2 SQIVND (reference sequence). The CDR3 consists of 14 residues. Trimming stripped 5 bases from V and 7 bases from J, with 14 bases between. The DNA of the CDR3 is TGTGCCAGTAGTCCACGGTCTTTGGGTGAAAAACTGTTTTTT. It encodes CASSPRSLGEKLFF.

This clonotype was recorded at least ten times. V usage is TRBV5-1 and J usage is TRBJ1-2, with D unclear. CDR3 size: 13 residues. Per the germline V gene, CDR1 is SGHRS and CDR2 is YFSETQ. The germline V and J ends were trimmed by 2 bases and 2 bases, with 7 bases remaining between them. The CDR3 DNA is TGCGCCAGCAGCTTCCAACTCAACTATGGCTACACCTTC. This sequence encodes CASSFQLNYGYTF.

This clonotype was counted a few times. The V and J genes are TRBV7-9 and TRBJ2-5, with D perhaps matching TRBD1 (6 bases). V was pared by 5 bases and J by 7 bases, with 29 bases between. Germline loops: CDR1 SEHNR, CDR2 FQNEAQ (reference sequence). The CDR3 contains 18 residues. CDR3 protein: CASSPNGGKPRGGRTQYF. The CDR3 region has the DNA TGTGCCAGCAGCCCCAATGGGGGCAAACCTCGTGGCGGTCGGACCCAGTACTTC.

This clonotype was seen a handful of times. A junction end diverges from the germline sequence, so it may reflect a read error. The chain links TRBV29-1 to TRBJ1-4, with D possibly TRBD1 on 5 matching bases. The CDR3 is made up of 13 amino acids. Germline CDR1 reads SQVTM; CDR2 reads ANQGSEA. CDR3 sequence: CSVVRGTNEKPFF. In nucleotides, the CDR3 is TGCAGCGTTGTTCGGGGGACTAATGAAAAACCGTTTTTT.

In this sample, this clonotype turned up many times. The J gene is TRBJ2-1, the V gene TRBV11-2; no clear D gene. There are 13 residues in the CDR3. V was pared by 5 bases and J by 1 base, with 6 bases between. Germline CDR1 is SGHAT and CDR2 is FQNNGV. CDR3 residues: CASSALSYNEQFF. As DNA, the CDR3 is TGTGCCAGCAGCGCGCTATCCTACAATGAGCAGTTCTTC.

This clonotype was observed at least ten times. The V and J genes are TRBV11-2 and TRBJ1-1; a weak D match, TRBD1 (5 bases). V lost 5 bases and J 1 base, leaving 11 bases between the germline ends. In germline, CDR1 is SGHAT, CDR2 FQNNGV. The CDR3 totals 14 residues. For the CDR3, the DNA is TGTGCCAGCAGCCGCCTAACAGGGAACACTGAAGCTTTCTTT. Amino acid sequence: CASSRLTGNTEAFF.

At least ten counts were recorded for this clonotype. V usage is TRBV11-2 and J usage is TRBJ1-4; no clear D gene. The CDR3 spans 15 residues. Germline CDR1 reads SGHAT; CDR2 reads FQNNGV. Between the trimmed V and J ends, which lost 2 bases and 8 bases, there was a span of 15 bases. CDR3 in DNA: TGTGCCAGCAGCTTAAGGGTGCGGGTTGGGGAAAAACTGTTTTTT. Its protein product is CASSLRVRVGEKLFF.

This clonotype was detected only a few times. The chain has TRBV12-3 or TRBV12-4 and TRBJ2-1, with TRBD2 matching 9 bases. Losses at the gene ends were 1 base for V and 10 bases for J; bases not matched to a gene: 8. CDR3 length: 15 residues. CDR3 DNA sequence: TGTGCCAGCAGTTTAGGCGGGAGGGGGGGGAAAGAGCAGTTCTTC. As protein: CASSLGGRGGKEQFF.

This clonotype showed up many times. The chain uses TRBV28 and TRBJ1-3; perhaps TRBD1 as D (5 bases). This CDR3 contains 17 residues. Trimming cost V 4 bases and J 0 bases, with 16 bases left between them. Germline CDR1 reads MDHEN; CDR2 reads SYDVKM. CDR3 bases: TGTGCCAGCAGTTCAATAGGGACGGGGAGCTCTGGAAACACCATATATTTT. This codes for CASSSIGTGSSGNTIYF.

V usage is TRBV2 and J usage is TRBJ2-2, with TRBD2 matching 9 bases. Germline V gene data show CDR1 as SNHLY and CDR2 as FYNNEI. The V gene end was trimmed by 6 bases and the J gene end by 2 bases; junction bases not matched to a gene: 4. The CDR3 is made up of 15 amino acids. The CDR3 is CASRPGLANTGELFF. CDR3 in DNA: TGTGCCAGCAGACCGGGACTAGCCAACACCGGGGAGCTGTTTTTT.

A word on this clonotype: One junction end disagrees with the germline gene, perhaps due to a read error. The V gene is TRBV5-1, the J gene TRBJ2-1, with D possibly being TRBD1 (5 bases). The CDR3 has 16 amino acids. Per germline, CDR1 SGHRS and CDR2 YFSETQ. The CDR3 loop reads CASSLSHRSSYNEQFF. The DNA of the CDR3 is TGTGCCAGCAGCTTATCACACAGGAGCTCCTACAATGAGCAGTTCTTC.

This clonotype was observed at least ten times. This sequence joins TRBV6-1 and TRBJ2-7; 7 bases are a match to TRBD2. The CDR3 extends over 15 amino acids. CDR1 is MNHNS, CDR2 SASEGT, per germline. V lost 8 bases, J lost 0 bases, and 10 bases stayed unmatched. CDR3 DNA: TGTGCCAGCGAGAGACTAGCCGATAGCTCCTACGAGCAGTACTTC. This encodes CASERLADSSYEQYF.

Many counts were recorded for this clonotype. This chain joins TRBV7-3 and TRBJ2-1; perhaps TRBD2 as D (6 bases). From germline, CDR1 is SGHTA and CDR2 FQGTGA. This CDR3 region has 15 residues. The V gene lost 5 bases and the J gene lost 5 bases, with 16 bases spanning the gap. DNA for the CDR3: TGTGCCAGCAGCCCTCGGGGGTCGGGGGACAATGAGCAGTTCTTC. Translation: CASSPRGSGDNEQFF. Supplemented by reference TRBV7-3 and TRBJ2-1, the full variable domain reads GAGVSQTPSNKVTEKGKYVELRCDPISGHTALYWYRQSLGQGPEFLIYFQGTGAADDSGLPNDRFFAVRPEGSVSTLKIQRTERGDSAVYLCASSPRGSGDNEQFFGPGTRLTVL.